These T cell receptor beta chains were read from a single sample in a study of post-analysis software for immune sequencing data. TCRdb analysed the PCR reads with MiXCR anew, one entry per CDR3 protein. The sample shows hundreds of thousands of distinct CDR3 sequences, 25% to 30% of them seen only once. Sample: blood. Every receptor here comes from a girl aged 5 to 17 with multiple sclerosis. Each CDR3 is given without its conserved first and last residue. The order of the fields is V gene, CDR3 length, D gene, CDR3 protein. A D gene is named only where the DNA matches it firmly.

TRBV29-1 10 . SVGEGRGELF
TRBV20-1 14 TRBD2 SAKRREWSSYNEQF
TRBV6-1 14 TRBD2 ASKRTSGVSADTQY
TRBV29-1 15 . SVEDGGWGAPANIQY
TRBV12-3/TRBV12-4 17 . ASSSNAIASSSGANVLT
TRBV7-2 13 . ASRFGGSPYNEQF
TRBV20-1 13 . SAGAAGQANTEAF
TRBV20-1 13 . SASQWERGGDTQY
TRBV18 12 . ASAAAGRGDEQY
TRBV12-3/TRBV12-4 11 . ASSFTSPYEQY
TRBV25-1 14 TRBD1 ASSPRGGTGRNEQY
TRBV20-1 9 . SAKENTEAF
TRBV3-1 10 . ASSQDWYEQY
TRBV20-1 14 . SALGFSLSSYNEQF
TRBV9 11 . ASSALPGHGYT
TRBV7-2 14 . ASSLAGGAWEYEQY
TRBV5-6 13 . ASSLDWTPQETQY
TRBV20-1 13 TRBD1 SAGAGQGGPHEQY
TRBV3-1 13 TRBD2 ASSPKAGGVYEQY
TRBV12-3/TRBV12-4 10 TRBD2 ASWGGADTQY
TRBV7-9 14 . ASSTTMGISHYEQY
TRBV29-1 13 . SVSGEAVQIGELF
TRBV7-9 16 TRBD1 ASSPVGGQGTGYNEQF
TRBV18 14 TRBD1 ASSLRQGSSYNEQF
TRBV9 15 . ASSVEGGARGNSPLH
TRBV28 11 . ASSSRSNQPQH
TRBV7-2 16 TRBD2 ASSLEWGLAGDTDIQY
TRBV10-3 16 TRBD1 AISDSPGQNISNYGYT
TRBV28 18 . ASSFGGRGSVGTPLDTQY
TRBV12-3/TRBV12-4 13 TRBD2 ASSFGRSPLYEQY
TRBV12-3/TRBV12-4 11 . ACTRTVAYEQY
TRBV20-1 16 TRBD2 SPRGLAGPTTTYNEQF
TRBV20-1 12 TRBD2 SAQSGDAFREQF